This paragraph covers one TCR beta chain sequence. 60 Vbeta and 13 Jbeta primers were used in PCR. Profiling relied on immunoSEQ multiplex PCR, and the TCRdb table lists in-frame clones only, not all of them. Of approximately 120,000 clones in the sample, about 81% were seen once. From germline, CDR1 is LGHNA and CDR2 YNFKEQ. Germline trimming cut 4 bases from V and 7 bases from J; bases unmatched to any gene: 9. CDR3 length: 14 residues. This specimen comes from a study of cytomegalovirus exposure and HLA in healthy donors. This sequence was found in a woman between 25 and 40 years old in good health and CMV-seronegative. This chain links TRBV4-2 with TRBJ1-2; 7 bases map to TRBD1. The specimen sequenced was PBMCs. CDR3 loop: CASSRTGAGSGYTF. CDR3 bases: TGTGCCAGCAGCCGAACAGGGGCGGGGAGTGGCTACACCTTC.